These T cell receptor beta chains were read from a single sample in a study of T cell responses to AZD1222 COVID-19 vaccine. The assay was immunoSEQ multiplex PCR, and TCRdb's table has in-frame clones only and misses some. The table records some 160,000 clones, approximately 93% of them present only once. Sequencing used peripheral blood, obtained on day 0 of AZD1222 vaccination. Every receptor here comes from an adult in good health. The CDR3 runs from the conserved cysteine through the conserved F or W. The D gene is left open where the match is weak. A clone size is listed for some rows: how often the clone was seen (once, few, many), or a class if it is expanded.

j_gene	v_gene	d_gene	abundance	CDR3nt	CDR3aa
TRBJ2-1	TRBV9	TRBD2	NA	TGTGCCAGCAGCGTAGAGACGGGGGGTCGCGAGCAGTTCTTC	CASSVETGGREQFF
TRBJ1-1	TRBV2	NA	NA	TGTGCCAGCAGTGATCGGGGAGGGGCTCCCTCAGCTTTCTTT	CASSDRGGAPSAFF
TRBJ2-5	TRBV7-3	NA	NA	TGTGCCAGCAGCTTCAAATCACAAGAGACCCAGTACTTC	CASSFKSQETQYF
TRBJ1-2	TRBV19	NA	NA	TGTGCCAGTAGTAGTAACCAGGCTGTCTATGGCTACACCTTC	CASSSNQAVYGYTF
TRBJ1-2	TRBV20-1	NA	NA	TGCAGCCTTTTTGGTGACTATGGCTACACCTTC	CSLFGDYGYTF
TRBJ1-5	TRBV4-1	NA	NA	TGCGCCAGCAGCCAAGACAGCAATCAGCCCCAGCATTTT	CASSQDSNQPQHF
TRBJ1-2	TRBV9	NA	NA	TGTGCCAGCAGCGTCTCCTCAGTCGGGAGAGGGTATGGCTACACCTTC	CASSVSSVGRGYGYTF
TRBJ2-7	TRBV7-6	NA	NA	TGTGCCAGCAGCTTAGGAGGGCGCCCTTTAGGATTCTACGAGCAGTACTTC	CASSLGGRPLGFYEQYF
TRBJ1-2	TRBV5-1	NA	few	TGCGCCAGCAGCTTCGGGCAGGGTAACTATGGCTACACCTTC	CASSFGQGNYGYTF
TRBJ2-2	TRBV4-2	NA	few	TGTGCCAGCAGCCAAGATGCGGGGGCCGCCGGGGAGCTGTTTTTT	CASSQDAGAAGELFF
TRBJ2-5	TRBV5-1	NA	few	TGCGCCAGCAGCTATAGCGGATCGGAGGAGACCCAGTACTTC	CASSYSGSEETQYF
TRBJ1-5	TRBV15	NA	NA	TGTGCCACCAGCAGAGATGTAAGCGCCGGAGGCAATCAGCCCCAGCATTTT	CATSRDVSAGGNQPQHF
TRBJ1-6	TRBV21-1	NA	NA	TGTGCCAGCAGCGCCCAGACAGACGGCATAGGTGAGCCCCTCCACTTT	CASSAQTDGIGEPLHF
TRBJ1-1	TRBV6-5	NA	NA	TGTGCCAGCAGTTATACGGGGGGGTACACTGAAGCTTTCTTT	CASSYTGGYTEAFF
TRBJ1-1	TRBV12-3/TRBV12-4	NA	once	TGTGCCAGCAGTTTTTACACTGAAGCTTTCTTT	CASSFYTEAFF